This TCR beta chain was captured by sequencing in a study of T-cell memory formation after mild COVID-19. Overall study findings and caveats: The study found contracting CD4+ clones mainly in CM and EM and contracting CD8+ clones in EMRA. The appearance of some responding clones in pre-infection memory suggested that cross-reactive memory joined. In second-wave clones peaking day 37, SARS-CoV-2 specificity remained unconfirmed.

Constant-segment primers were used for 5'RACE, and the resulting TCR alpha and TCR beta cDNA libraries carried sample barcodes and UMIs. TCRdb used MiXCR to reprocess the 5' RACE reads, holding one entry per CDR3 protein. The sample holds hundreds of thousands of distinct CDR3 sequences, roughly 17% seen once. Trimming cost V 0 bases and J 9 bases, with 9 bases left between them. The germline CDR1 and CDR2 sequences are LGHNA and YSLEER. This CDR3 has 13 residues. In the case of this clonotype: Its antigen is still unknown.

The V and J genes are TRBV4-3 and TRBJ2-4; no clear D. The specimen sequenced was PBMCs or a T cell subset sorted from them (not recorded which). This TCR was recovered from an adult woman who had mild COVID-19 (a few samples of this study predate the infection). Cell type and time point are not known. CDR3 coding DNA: TGCGCCAGCAGCCAAGACCGCTCATCCATTCAGTACTTC. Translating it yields CASSQDRSSIQYF.